This entry describes one T cell receptor beta chain. The target of this receptor is not known. This may stem from a read error, because a much larger clone lies one nucleotide away. A patient counted as having stable Graves' hyperthyroidism if no progression to ophthalmopathy occurred over 18 months of follow-up. Hyperthyroidism patients were newly diagnosed, had a disease duration of under 2 months, and were aged 18 to 65 years. Patients with uncontrolled infections, other autoimmune diseases, pregnancy or lactation were excluded. Clinical symptoms, serum thyroxine and TRAb, thyroid ultrasound, and orbital computed tomography formed the basis for the diagnoses. Ficoll-Paque density gradient centrifugation was used to isolate PBMCs from approximately 10 ml of fresh peripheral blood. Total RNA was extracted with Trizol reagent, and quality was checked on an Agilent 2100 Bioanalyzer. This record comes from a study of T cells in Graves' hyperthyroidism and ophthalmopathy (dated by TCRdb to about 2019). The study in broad terms: Peripheral blood samples were taken at the time of initial diagnosis, prior to any treatment. After sampling, hyperthyroidism patients received methimazole starting at 30 mg daily, and ophthalmopathy patients received high-dose intravenous methylprednisolone. Whether ophthalmopathy could be predicted prospectively was tested in an independent validation cohort made up of under 20 hyperthyroidism patients plus 17 patients who later progressed to ophthalmopathy. A discovery cohort of around 98 patients, approximately 44 with Graves' ophthalmopathy and 55 to 60 with stable Graves' hyperthyroidism, was used to find distinguishing TCR V-J signatures. The 85 to 100 discovery patients were randomly split 7:3 into training and test sets. In about 6 Graves' hyperthyroidism patients, the study also compared T-cell repertoires from thyroid tissue with T-cell repertoires from blood. The paper describes TCR Vbeta CDR3 sequencing of roughly 130 peripheral blood samples, made up of under 50 ophthalmopathy patients, 70 to 75 hyperthyroidism patients and some 17 progressor patients. Findings and caveats that apply to the study as a whole: No statistical method was used to fix the sample size in advance, and group allocation was not hidden from the investigators. In cross-validation, a model built on a 13 V-J signature told ophthalmopathy apart from stable hyperthyroidism with 85% to 90% sensitivity and around 84% specificity, and in testing the same model reached 80%/75%. During validation, the model predicted progression to ophthalmopathy a median of about 6.5 months ahead of onset, with around 65% sensitivity and about 72% specificity. Most expanded thyroid clonotypes (frequency above 0.001) were also found in blood, which suggests that blood repertoires may mirror thyroid immune responses.

Amplification of TCR beta CDR3 regions was carried out from RNA transcripts. The TCR CDR3 was subjected to a first round of RT-PCR using the HTBI primer set and the Qiagen OneStep RT-PCR kit. Libraries were constructed in a second round of multiplex PCR, after which size selection and purification were performed. Sequencing of the libraries was done on an Illumina HiSeq2000 using paired-end 100 bp reads. For the original study's pipeline: SOAPnuke was used to process the raw data, throwing out any read that contained adapters or uncalled bases, had a mean Phred below 15, or lacked an exact constant-primer or identifier match. High-quality paired reads were merged using COPE v1.2.5, and each unique nucleotide sequence was defined as a clonotype. Clonotypes were aligned to IMGT TRBV, TRBD and TRBJ reference segments using MiTCR v1.1. The analysis was restricted to V-J combinations with a frequency above 0.0001, which together covered 99% to 99.2% of the repertoires. A TCS score was defined as the ratio between F50 (clonal expansion) and ExV (chaos), using BLOSUM62-based TCRdist between CDR3 peptides within each V-J. Welch's t-statistics and random forest reduced around 520 V-J features to 13, which were used in a naive Bayes classifier (R e1071). In-frame beta chains were kept once TCRdb had trimmed the public reads at Q25 with fastp and called clones with MiXCR. Identical CDR3 proteins give one entry, which carries the most common genes and DNA. Clone size and V and J calls follow TCRdb, not the original study. This sample comprises a few hundred thousand distinct CDR3 sequences, 15% to 19% of them detected only once. The ten largest clones add up to around 7.8% of the sample.

In the germline V gene, CDR1 corresponds to SGDLS and CDR2 to YYNGEE. Its CDR3 holds 14 amino acids, cysteine through phenylalanine. Of all the DNA, just the CDR3 is kept, 42 bases in frame from base 1. This receptor chain uses TRBV9 and TRBJ1-2, with the D gene not clear enough to name. The TCR originated in a woman aged 30 to 39 with Graves' hyperthyroidism. Source material: blood. The DNA reads TGTGCCAGCAGTAACAGTCTACTTAACTATGACTACACCTTC. Its translation reads: CASSNSLLNYDYTF.